The 20 T cell receptor beta chains listed next were all sequenced from one sample in a study of cytomegalovirus exposure and HLA in healthy donors. This PCR relied on a set of 60 Vbeta primers and 13 Jbeta primers. Profiling relied on immunoSEQ multiplex PCR, and the TCRdb table lists in-frame clones only, not all of them. The table shows approximately 180,000 clones, with around 80% occurring only once. The sequencing input was PBMCs. The source is a man younger than 35 in good health and CMV-seronegative.

The rearrangement uses TRBV7-9 and TRBJ1-2; no reliable D call. The length of the CDR3 is 13 residues. V dropped 4 bases and J dropped 0 bases, with 6 bases sitting between them. The V gene's germline CDR1 is SEHNR and CDR2 FQNEAQ (reference sequence). Here the CDR3 DNA reads TGTGCCAGCAGCTCCTCTACTAACTATGGCTACACCTTC. Translated: CASSSSTNYGYTF.

The chain is built from TRBV5-1 and TRBJ1-1; unclear D gene. Trimming cost V 0 bases and J 1 base, with 7 bases left between them. In germline, CDR1 is SGHRS, CDR2 YFSETQ. CDR3 length: 14 residues. CDR3: CASSLGHPNTEAFF. The CDR3 nucleotides are TGCGCCAGCAGCTTGGGACATCCGAACACTGAAGCTTTCTTT.

V is TRBV19 and J is TRBJ1-5; D not certain. The V gene lost 0 bases and the J gene lost 9 bases, with 12 bases spanning the gap. This CDR3 region has 14 residues. Germline lookup yields CDR1 LNHDA and CDR2 SQIVND (reference sequence). Here the CDR3 reads CASSIEARLRPQHF. In DNA form, the CDR3 reads TGTGCCAGTAGTATAGAGGCCAGGTTAAGGCCCCAGCATTTT.

A note on this clone: One end of the junction fails to match germline, which may point to a read error. The chain recombines TRBV4-2 with TRBJ1-3, with a tentative D call TRBD1 (6 bases). Looked up from germline, CDR1 is LGHNA and CDR2 is YNFKEQ. CDR3 length: 15 amino acids. CDR3 sequence (DNA): TGTGCCAGCAGCCAACAACAGGGTCCTGGATACACCATATATTTT. Its protein is CASSQQQGPGYTIYF.

J is TRBJ2-7 and V is TRBV21-1; the DNA was not compared with TRBD2, the D call given in the table. TRBV21-1 is reported as a pseudogene. This CDR3 comprises 17 residues. CDR3 sequence (DNA): TGTGCCAGCAGCAACTTGATATTAAGGTCACGGAGGTACGAGCAGTACTTC. Translated: CASSNLILRSRRYEQYF.

The chain carries TRBV11-2 and TRBJ2-7; D might be TRBD2 (5 bases). The CDR3 covers 15 residues. The V end lost 2 bases, the J end lost 3 bases, and 14 bases lay between the germline ends. The germline V gene encodes CDR1 SGHAT and CDR2 FQNNGV. Here the CDR3 DNA reads TGTGCCAGCAGCTTAAAGGGTTGGAGCGGCTACGAGCAGTACTTC. This codes for CASSLKGWSGYEQYF.

This clone appeared once. The chain joins TRBV4-2 to TRBJ1-6; 9 bases are a match to TRBD1. The V and J ends lost 3 bases and 1 base, in that order; junction bases with no gene match: 4. The CDR3 has 17 amino acids. CDR1 and CDR2 from the germline V gene are LGHNA and YNFKEQ. CDR3 protein: CASSHLGQGSYNSPLHF. For the CDR3, the DNA is TGTGCCAGCAGCCATCTAGGACAGGGGTCCTATAATTCACCCCTCCACTTT.

This chain joins TRBV9 and TRBJ2-2; D possibly corresponds to TRBD2 (5 bases). Per germline, CDR1 SGDLS and CDR2 YYNGEE. The germline V and J ends were trimmed by 5 bases and 4 bases, with 12 bases remaining between them. The CDR3 is made up of 14 amino acids. This CDR3 reads CASSDKGSTGELFF. The CDR3 coding sequence is TGTGCCAGCAGTGATAAAGGGAGCACCGGGGAGCTGTTTTTT.

The rearrangement uses TRBV5-4 and TRBJ1-6; 10 bases align to TRBD1. Germline V lookup: CDR1 SGHNT, CDR2 YYREEE (reference sequence). The CDR3 is 13 residues long. V was pared by 7 bases and J by 14 bases, with 9 bases of the junction left unmatched. The CDR3 bases are TGTGCCAGCTCCGGGACAGGGGAAAGGACCCTCCACTTT. It codes for CASSGTGERTLHF.

Concerning this clone: A read error may account for a junction end that differs from germline. The gene calls are TRBV7-9 and TRBJ2-7; 10 nucleotides line up with TRBD1. Germline CDR1 reads SEHNR; CDR2 reads FQNEAQ (reference sequence). The CDR3 covers 16 residues. The CDR3 loop is CSSRGTGEYASYEQYF. CDR3 nucleotides: TGTTCCAGCCGAGGGACAGGGGAATACGCTTCCTACGAGCAGTACTTC.

V usage is TRBV27 and J usage is TRBJ1-5, with 9 bases aligning to TRBD1. The CDR3 is made up of 14 amino acids. The germline CDR1 and CDR2 sequences are MNHEY and SMNVEV (reference sequence). V lost 4 bases to trimming and J lost 4 bases; unmatched junction nucleotides: 2. The DNA for the CDR3 is TGTGCCAGCAGTTACAGGGGGCAAAATCAGCCCCAGCATTTT. This translates into CASSYRGQNQPQHF.

V is TRBV14 and J is TRBJ2-5; D not certain. V lost 4 bases to trimming and J lost 1 base, with 7 bases between them. Germline V lookup: CDR1 SGHDN, CDR2 FVKESK. This CDR3 region has 13 residues. CDR3 sequence: CASSPRVQETQYF. CDR3 DNA sequence: TGTGCCAGCAGCCCTCGGGTCCAAGAGACCCAGTACTTC.

This rearrangement joins TRBV7-9 to TRBJ2-7; weak D call: TRBD2 (7 bases). The V and J ends lost 5 bases and 5 bases respectively, with 16 bases between them. Germline-derived CDR1 and CDR2 are SEHNR and FQNEAQ (reference sequence). The CDR3 consists of 14 residues. CDR3 loop: CASSPVGGLNEQYF. CDR3 nucleotide sequence: TGTGCCAGCAGCCCCGTCGGGGGGCTTAACGAGCAGTACTTC.

V gene TRBV29-1 combines with J gene TRBJ2-5; D remains ambiguous. The germline V gene encodes CDR1 SQVTM and CDR2 ANQGSEA. The CDR3 spans 11 residues. The V and J ends lost 8 bases and 2 bases respectively, with 9 bases between them. The CDR3 is CSPRVQETQYF. The CDR3 region has the DNA TGCAGCCCCCGCGTGCAAGAGACCCAGTACTTC.

The chain employs TRBV6-1 and TRBJ2-4; D possibly corresponds to TRBD1 (5 bases). V dropped 2 bases and J dropped 0 bases, with 5 bases sitting between them. The CDR3 sequence is 14 residues long. Germline CDR1 is MNHNS and CDR2 is SASEGT. Here the CDR3 reads CASSEQGAKNIQYF. CDR3 in DNA: TGTGCCAGCAGTGAACAGGGAGCCAAAAACATTCAGTACTTC.

The genes are TRBV5-1 and TRBJ2-1, with TRBD1 identical over 8 bases. Trimming at V came to 4 bases and at J to 7 bases, leaving 10 bases not matched to a gene. Germline CDR1 is SGHRS and CDR2 is YFSETQ. This CDR3 has 15 amino acids. The CDR3 DNA follows: TGCGCCAGCAGCGGAGCCAGGACAGGGAGGAATGAGCAGTTCTTC. Its protein product is CASSGARTGRNEQFF. Filled out from reference TRBV5-1 and TRBJ2-1, the complete variable domain reads KAGVTQTPRYLIKTRGQQVTLSCSPISGHRSVSWYQQTPGQGLQFLFEYFSETQRNKGNFPGRFSGRQFSNSRSEMNVSTLELGDSALYLCASSGARTGRNEQFFGPGTRLTVL.

The V and J genes are TRBV5-4 and TRBJ1-4; weak D call: TRBD1 (6 bases). The V end was cut by 4 bases, the J end by 5 bases, with 9 bases between. This CDR3 contains 13 residues. Germline V gene data show CDR1 as SGHNT and CDR2 as YYREEE (reference sequence). CDR3 sequence: CASSTQGNEKLFF. The CDR3 nucleotides read TGTGCCAGCAGCACCCAGGGGAATGAAAAACTGTTTTTT.

V is TRBV6-1 and J is TRBJ2-7; no reliable D call. The germline CDR1 and CDR2 sequences are MNHNS and SASEGT. This CDR3 has 11 residues. The V gene lost 4 bases and the J gene lost 2 bases, with 3 bases spanning the gap. The CDR3 DNA is TGTGCCAGCAGTGTAACCTACGAGCAGTACTTC. Translated: CASSVTYEQYF.

The gene calls are TRBV14 and TRBJ2-1; D may be TRBD1 (6 bases). V lost 2 bases to trimming and J lost 3 bases, with 17 bases between them. This CDR3 has 17 amino acids. Per germline, CDR1 SGHDN and CDR2 FVKESK. The CDR3 sequence: CASSQRVPARGYNEQFF. The CDR3 nucleotides read TGTGCCAGCAGCCAAAGGGTACCCGCCAGGGGCTACAATGAGCAGTTCTTC. Full variable domain (remainder filled in from reference TRBV14 and TRBJ2-1): EAGVTQFPSHSVIEKGQTVTLRCDPISGHDNLYWYRRVMGKEIKFLLHFVKESKQDESGMPNNRFLAERTGGTYSTLKVQPAELEDSGVYFCASSQRVPARGYNEQFFGPGTRLTVL.

The V and J genes are TRBV19 and TRBJ1-1, with D tentatively TRBD1 (6 bases). Germline CDR1 is LNHDA and CDR2 is SQIVND (reference sequence). V lost 5 bases to trimming and J lost 0 bases, with 7 bases between them. The CDR3 totals 13 residues. The CDR3 spells CASSYRVNTEAFF. The CDR3, as DNA: TGTGCCAGTAGTTACAGGGTGAACACTGAAGCTTTCTTT.